What follows describes a single T cell receptor (beta chain). Preparation of the TCRbeta library was carried out with unique molecular identifiers. TCRdb called the PCR reads again in MiXCR, with one record for every CDR3 protein. The sample holds approximately 420,000 distinct CDR3 sequences, under 13% seen once. The data belong to a study of T-cell reconstitution after alpha-beta-depleted transplantation in children. Material: PBMCs from the stem cell graft donor, obtained from the stem cell graft. The clonotype was recovered from a human donor who donated a stem cell graft to a child with acute myeloid leukemia.

The CDR3: CASSPDSEVETQYF. CDR3 sequence (DNA): TGCGCCAGCAGCCCGGACAGCGAGGTAGAGACCCAGTACTTC. V and J are TRBV5-1 and TRBJ2-5; weak D call: TRBD1 (6 bases). Trimming removed 4 bases from V and 4 bases from J, with 14 bases in between. Germline V CDR1 and CDR2: SGHRS, YFSETQ. The CDR3 has 14 amino acids.